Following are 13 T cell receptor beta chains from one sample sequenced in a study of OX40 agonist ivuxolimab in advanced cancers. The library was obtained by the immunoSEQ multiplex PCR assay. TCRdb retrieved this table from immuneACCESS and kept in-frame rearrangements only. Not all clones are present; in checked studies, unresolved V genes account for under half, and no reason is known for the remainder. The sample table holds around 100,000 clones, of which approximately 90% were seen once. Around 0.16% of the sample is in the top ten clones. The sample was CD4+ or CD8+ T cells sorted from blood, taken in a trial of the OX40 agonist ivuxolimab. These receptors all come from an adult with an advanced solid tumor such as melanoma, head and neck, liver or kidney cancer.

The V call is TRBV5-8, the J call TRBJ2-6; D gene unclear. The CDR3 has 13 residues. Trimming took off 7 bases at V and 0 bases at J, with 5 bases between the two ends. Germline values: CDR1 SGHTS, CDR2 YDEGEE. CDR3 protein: CASCASGANVLTF. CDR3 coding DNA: TGTGCCAGCTGCGCCTCTGGGGCCAACGTCCTGACTTTC.

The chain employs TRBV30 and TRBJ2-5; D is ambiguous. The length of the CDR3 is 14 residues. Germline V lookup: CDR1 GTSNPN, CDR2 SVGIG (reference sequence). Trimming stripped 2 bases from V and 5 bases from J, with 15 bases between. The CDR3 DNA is TGTGCCTGGAGTTCCGGCACCCCTTCCGAGACCCAGTACTTC. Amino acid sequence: CAWSSGTPSETQYF.

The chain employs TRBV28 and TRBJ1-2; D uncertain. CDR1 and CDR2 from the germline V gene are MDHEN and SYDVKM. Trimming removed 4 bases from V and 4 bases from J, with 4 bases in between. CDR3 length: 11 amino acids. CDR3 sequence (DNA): TGTGCCAGCAGTTCCGTCTATGGCTACACCTTC. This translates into CASSSVYGYTF.

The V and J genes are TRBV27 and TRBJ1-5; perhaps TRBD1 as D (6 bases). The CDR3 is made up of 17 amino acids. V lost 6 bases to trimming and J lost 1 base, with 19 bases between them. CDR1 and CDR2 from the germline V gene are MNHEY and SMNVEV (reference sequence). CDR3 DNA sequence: TGTGCCAGCAGCTGGGGCAGGGGTGGAAGGAGCAATCAGCCCCAGCATTTT. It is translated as CASSWGRGGRSNQPQHF.

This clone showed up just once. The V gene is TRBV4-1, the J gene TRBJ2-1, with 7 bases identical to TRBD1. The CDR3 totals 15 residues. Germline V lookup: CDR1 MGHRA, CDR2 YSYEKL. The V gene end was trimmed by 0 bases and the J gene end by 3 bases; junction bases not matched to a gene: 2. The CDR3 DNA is TGCGCCAGCAGCCAAGAGGGACAGATCTACAATGAGCAGTTCTTC. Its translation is CASSQEGQIYNEQFF.

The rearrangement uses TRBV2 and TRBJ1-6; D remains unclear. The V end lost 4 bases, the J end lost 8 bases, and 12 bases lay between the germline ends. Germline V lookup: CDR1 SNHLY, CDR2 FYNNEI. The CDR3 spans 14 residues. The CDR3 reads CASSVEDQHSPLHF. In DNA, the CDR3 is TGTGCCAGCAGTGTTGAGGACCAACATTCACCCCTCCACTTT.

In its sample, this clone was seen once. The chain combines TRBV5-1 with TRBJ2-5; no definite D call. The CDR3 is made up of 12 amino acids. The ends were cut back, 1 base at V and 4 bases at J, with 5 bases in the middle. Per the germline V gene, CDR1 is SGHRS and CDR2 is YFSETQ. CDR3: CASSLWGETQYF. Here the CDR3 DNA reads TGCGCCAGCAGCTTGTGGGGAGAGACCCAGTACTTC.

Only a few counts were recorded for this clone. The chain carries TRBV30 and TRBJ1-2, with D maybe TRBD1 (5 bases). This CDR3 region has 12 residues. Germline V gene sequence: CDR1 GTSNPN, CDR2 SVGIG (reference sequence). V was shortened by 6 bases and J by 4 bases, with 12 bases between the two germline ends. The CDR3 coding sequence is TGTGCCTGCCCTCAAAGGGGCTATGGCTACACCTTC. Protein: CACPQRGYGYTF. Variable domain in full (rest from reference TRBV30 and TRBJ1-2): SQTIHQWPATLVQPVGSPLSLECTVEGTSNPNLYWYRQAAGRGLQLLFYSVGIGQISSEVPQNLSASRPQDRQFILSSKKLLLSDSGFYLCACPQRGYGYTFGSGTRLTVV.

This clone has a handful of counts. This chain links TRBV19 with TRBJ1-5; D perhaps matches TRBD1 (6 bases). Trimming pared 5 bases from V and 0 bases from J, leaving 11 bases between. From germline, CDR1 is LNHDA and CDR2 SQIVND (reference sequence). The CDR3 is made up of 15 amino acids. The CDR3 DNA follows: TGTGCCAGTAGTGAAACAGGGTATAGCAATCAGCCCCAGCATTTT. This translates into CASSETGYSNQPQHF.

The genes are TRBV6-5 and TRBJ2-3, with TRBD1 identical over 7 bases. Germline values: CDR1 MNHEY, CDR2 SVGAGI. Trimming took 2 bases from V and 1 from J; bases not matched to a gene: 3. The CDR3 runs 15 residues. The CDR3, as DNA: TGTGCCAGCAGTTACGGACAGGCTCGCACAGATACGCAGTATTTT. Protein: CASSYGQARTDTQYF.

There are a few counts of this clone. The CDR3 loop reads CASSRQGSNQPQHF. The CDR3 DNA reads TGTGCCAGCAGTCGACAGGGGAGCAATCAGCCCCAGCATTTT. This sequence joins TRBV28 and TRBJ1-5; TRBD1 matches at 8 bases. The junction had 1 base not matched to a gene; V was cut back by 5 bases and J by 1 base. CDR1 is MDHEN and CDR2 is SYDVKM in the germline V gene. The CDR3 consists of 14 residues. Filled out from reference TRBV28 and TRBJ1-5, the complete variable domain reads DVKVTQSSRYLVKRTGEKVFLECVQDMDHENMFWYRQDPGLGLRLIYFSYDVKMKEKGDIPEGYSVSREKKERFSLILESASTNQTSMYLCASSRQGSNQPQHFGDGTRLSIL.

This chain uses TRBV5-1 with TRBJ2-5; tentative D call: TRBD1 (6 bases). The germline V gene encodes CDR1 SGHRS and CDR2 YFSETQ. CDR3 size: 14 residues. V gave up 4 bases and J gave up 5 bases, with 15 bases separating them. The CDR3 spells CASSPIQGRETQYF. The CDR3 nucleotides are TGCGCCAGCAGCCCGATACAGGGTCGGGAGACCCAGTACTTC.

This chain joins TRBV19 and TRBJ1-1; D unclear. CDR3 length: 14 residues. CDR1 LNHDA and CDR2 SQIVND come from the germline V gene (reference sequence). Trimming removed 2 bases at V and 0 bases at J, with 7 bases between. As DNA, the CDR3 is TGTGCCAGTAGTATAAGTTTACTGAACACTGAAGCTTTCTTT. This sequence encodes CASSISLLNTEAFF.